This record concerns one TCR beta chain sequence. As yet, its antigen is unknown. One end of the junction fails to match germline, which may point to a read error. This record belongs to a study of post-analysis software for immune sequencing data. Study-wide background: The courses of disease that were included comprised relapsing-remitting, secondary progressive and progressive-relapsing multiple sclerosis.

Germline CDR1 reads SQVTM; CDR2 reads ANQGSEA. The CDR3 runs to 15 residues. The TCR beta cDNA libraries carried unique molecular identifiers. Each CDR3 protein gets one entry after TCRdb re-called the PCR reads with MiXCR. The data show around 160,000 distinct CDR3 sequences, under 40% seen once. Regarding the study as a whole: When the samples were clustered directly with F measure, those that had been prepared in the same batch showed strong co-clustering.

The V call is TRBV29-1, the J call TRBJ2-1; D not certain. The receptor was isolated from a girl aged 10 to 17 with multiple sclerosis. Here the sequenced sample was blood, taken after autologous hematopoietic stem cell transplantation. In DNA, the CDR3 is TGCAACGTTGAAGGTGGTTACGATACCTACAATGAGCAGTTCTTC. Its protein is CNVEGGYDTYNEQFF.